These 16 T cell receptor beta chains share one sample of origin, sequenced in a study of blood T cell repertoires in COVID-19. Profiled with immunoSEQ multiplex PCR; TCRdb holds only in-frame clones, not every one. The sample includes roughly 140,000 clones, 65% to 80% seen only once; the top ten take about 4%. Input material: peripheral blood. The receptors shown here come from a man aged 55 to 69 with acute or convalescent COVID-19.

The chain links TRBV19 to TRBJ1-5; 9 bases are shared with TRBD1. Germline CDR1 and CDR2: LNHDA and SQIVND (reference sequence). V lost 3 bases and J lost 6; bases outside the gene matches: 0. The CDR3 runs to 13 residues. The CDR3 DNA sequence: TGTGCCAGTAGTATGACAGGGGGTCAGCCCCAGCATTTT. Translated, it gives CASSMTGGQPQHF.

The V and J genes are TRBV18 and TRBJ2-2; 7 bases are a match to TRBD1. Germline assignment: CDR1 KGHSH and CDR2 LQKENI. The junction had 7 bases not matched to a gene; V was cut back by 6 bases and J by 0 bases. The CDR3 sequence is 16 residues long. CDR3 DNA: TGTGCCAGCTCCCGCCCCGGGACAGCGAACACCGGGGAGCTGTTTTTT. Translating it yields CASSRPGTANTGELFF. The full variable domain, completed using reference TRBV18 and TRBJ2-2, is NAGVMQNPRHLVRRRGQEARLRCSPMKGHSHVYWYRQLPEEGLKFMVYLQKENIIDESGMPKERFSAEFPKEGPSILRIQQVVRGDSAAYFCASSRPGTANTGELFFGEGSRLTVL.

The rearrangement uses TRBV9 and TRBJ1-3, with D possibly being TRBD1 (5 bases). The CDR3 has 15 amino acids. Per germline, CDR1 SGDLS and CDR2 YYNGEE. Trimming stripped 0 bases from V and 4 bases from J, with 11 bases between. DNA for the CDR3: TGTGCCAGCAGCGTAGCTTCAGGGTCAGGAAACACCATATATTTT. Translating it yields CASSVASGSGNTIYF. Complete variable domain (other parts from reference TRBV9 and TRBJ1-3): DSGVTQTPKHLITATGQRVTLRCSPRSGDLSVYWYQQSLDQGLQFLIQYYNGEERAKGNILERFSAQQFPDLHSELNLSSLELGDSALYFCASSVASGSGNTIYFGEGSWLTVV.

The chain combines TRBV6-5 with TRBJ1-6; D ambiguous. The CDR3 runs 15 residues. CDR1 and CDR2 (germline): MNHEY, SVGAGI. Trimming left V 8 bases short and J 1 base short, with 12 bases between. The CDR3 here is CASGQRVSYNSPLHF. The CDR3 nucleotides read TGTGCCAGCGGGCAGAGGGTATCCTATAATTCACCCCTCCACTTT.

The chain carries TRBV27 and TRBJ2-7; 12 bases map to TRBD2. This CDR3 is 18 amino acids long. CDR1 MNHEY and CDR2 SMNVEV come from the germline V gene (reference sequence). Losses at the gene ends were 5 bases for V and 0 bases for J; bases not matched to a gene: 11. The CDR3 sequence is CASSLVGLAGGPSYEQYF. DNA for the CDR3: TGTGCCAGCAGTCTCGTGGGTCTAGCGGGAGGGCCCTCCTACGAGCAGTACTTC.

This chain uses TRBV5-4 with TRBJ1-1, with D uncertain. Germline V CDR1 and CDR2: SGHNT, YYREEE (reference sequence). This CDR3 is 12 amino acids long. Deletions cut 4 bases from V and 1 base from J, with 5 bases between. The CDR3 loop is CASSLRNTEAFF. In DNA, the CDR3 is TGTGCCAGCAGCCTTAGGAACACTGAAGCTTTCTTT.

V gene TRBV5-1 combines with J gene TRBJ2-7, with 11 bases matching TRBD1. With 4 bases clipped from V and 3 bases from J, the junction kept 6 bases outside the gene matches. Germline CDR1 is SGHRS and CDR2 is YFSETQ. This CDR3 is built from 15 residues. CDR3 bases: TGCGCCAGCAGCCCGGGACAGGGGGTTGGCTACGAGCAGTACTTC. Residues: CASSPGQGVGYEQYF. Combining the CDR3 with reference TRBV5-1 and TRBJ2-7 gives the whole variable domain KAGVTQTPRYLIKTRGQQVTLSCSPISGHRSVSWYQQTPGQGLQFLFEYFSETQRNKGNFPGRFSGRQFSNSRSEMNVSTLELGDSALYLCASSPGQGVGYEQYFGPGTRLTVT.

V is TRBV19 and J is TRBJ2-1; perhaps TRBD1 as D (6 bases). The V and J ends lost 5 bases and 2 bases respectively, with 13 bases between them. The germline gives CDR1 LNHDA, CDR2 SQIVND (reference sequence). This CDR3 spans 15 amino acids. CDR3 residues: CASSPTGKAYNEQFF. DNA of the CDR3: TGTGCCAGTAGTCCCACAGGGAAAGCCTACAATGAGCAGTTCTTC.

The chain uses TRBV7-8 and TRBJ1-6; the D gene is possibly TRBD1 (6 bases). This CDR3 has 15 amino acids. V dropped 1 base and J dropped 7 bases, with 11 bases sitting between them. The germline V gene encodes CDR1 SGHVS and CDR2 FQNEAQ. The CDR3 DNA follows: TGTGCCAGCAGCTTAGGGACAGTACAGAATTCACCCCTCCACTTT. This encodes CASSLGTVQNSPLHF.

The J gene is TRBJ2-1, the V gene TRBV6-4; unclear D gene. Germline-derived CDR1 and CDR2 are MRHNA and SNTAGT. Trimming cost V 4 bases and J 5 bases, with 9 bases left between them. The CDR3 length is 13 residues. CDR3 nucleotides: TGTGCCAGCAGTGTATCTCTAGACAATGAGCAGTTCTTC. Amino acid sequence: CASSVSLDNEQFF.

The rearrangement joins TRBV9 to TRBJ1-1, with D possibly being TRBD1 (6 bases). Germline V gene sequence: CDR1 SGDLS, CDR2 YYNGEE. The V gene lost 10 bases and the J gene lost 2 bases, with 15 bases spanning the gap. This CDR3 has 13 residues. The CDR3 sequence: CASTRGQNTEAFF. Here the CDR3 DNA reads TGTGCCTCGACTCGGGGACAAAACACTGAAGCTTTCTTT.

The V and J genes are TRBV5-1 and TRBJ2-2; 7 bases map to TRBD1. The CDR3 consists of 14 residues. Germline CDR1 and CDR2: SGHRS and YFSETQ. J was trimmed by 4 bases and V by 10 bases; bases with no gene match: 10. The CDR3 is CAALIPGGTGELFF. CDR3 in DNA: TGCGCCGCCTTAATACCAGGGGGCACCGGGGAGCTGTTTTTT.

The genes are TRBV30 and TRBJ1-1; tentative D call: TRBD1 (6 bases). With 4 bases removed from V and 8 bases from J, the gap between germline ends came to 14 bases. This CDR3 is 12 amino acids long. Germline CDR1 reads GTSNPN; CDR2 reads SVGIG (reference sequence). CDR3 sequence (DNA): TGTGCCTGGACAGGGGAGCGGATCGAAGCTTTCTTT. Translation gives CAWTGERIEAFF.

The chain recombines TRBV5-1 with TRBJ2-1; D unclear. Trimming left V 6 bases short and J 0 bases short, with 10 bases between. The germline V gene encodes CDR1 SGHRS and CDR2 YFSETQ. The length of the CDR3 is 14 residues. CDR3 nucleotides: TGCGCCAGCAACCCAGCGAGCTCCTACAATGAGCAGTTCTTC. Protein product: CASNPASSYNEQFF.

This clone was seen only once. The chain couples TRBV11-1 to TRBJ2-5; tentatively, D is TRBD1 (6 bases). V was cut by 5 bases and J by 5 bases, with 18 bases left in between. The CDR3 covers 15 residues. CDR1 is SGHAT, CDR2 FQDESV, per germline (reference sequence). In DNA form, the CDR3 reads TGTGCCAGCAGCCCGTACACAGGGATGGAGGAGACCCAGTACTTC. Translated: CASSPYTGMEETQYF.

The J gene is TRBJ1-3, the V gene TRBV30; D unresolved. The length of the CDR3 is 15 residues. Germline V gene sequence: CDR1 GTSNPN, CDR2 SVGIG (reference sequence). The germline V and J ends were trimmed by 1 base and 0 bases, with 10 bases remaining between them. CDR3 sequence: CAWSGAPYSGNTIYF. The CDR3 DNA reads as TGTGCCTGGAGTGGGGCACCTTACTCTGGAAACACCATATATTTT. The variable domain in full, completed from reference TRBV30 and TRBJ1-3, reads SQTIHQWPATLVQPVGSPLSLECTVEGTSNPNLYWYRQAAGRGLQLLFYSVGIGQISSEVPQNLSASRPQDRQFILSSKKLLLSDSGFYLCAWSGAPYSGNTIYFGEGSWLTVV.